Below are 22 T cell receptor beta chains sequenced from a single sample in a study of shared clonotypes between healthy human individuals (dated by TCRdb to between 2020 and 2021). Receptor amplification or capture employed the immunoSEQ multiplex PCR assay. TCRdb stores this immuneACCESS table with in-frame sequences only. Part of the clones is absent; in the studies checked, under half of the shortfall reflects unresolved V genes, and no reason is known for the rest. In all, the sample holds roughly 1 million clones, and approximately 78% of those were seen once. Jointly, the top ten make up 0.4% to 0.55% of the sample. Sequenced: memory CD4+ T cells from PBMCs. The cell subset or site label for this specimen denotes: CD45RA-negative fraction. Receptors originate from a man between 18 and 35 years old in good health. Some clones in this sample may be carry-over from other donors' samples.

The V call is TRBV7-8, the J call TRBJ2-4; 8 bases agree with TRBD2. CDR1 and CDR2 (germline): SGHVS, FQNEAQ. The V and J ends lost 2 bases and 4 bases, in that order; junction bases with no gene match: 4. This CDR3 spans 15 amino acids. The CDR3 spells CASSLREGWKNIQYF. The CDR3 region has the DNA TGTGCCAGCAGCTTACGGGAGGGATGGAAAAACATTCAGTACTTC.

This clone occurred once. V usage is TRBV27 and J usage is TRBJ1-4, with 10 bases aligning to TRBD1. The CDR3 has 14 amino acids. CDR1 MNHEY and CDR2 SMNVEV come from the germline V gene (reference sequence). V dropped 9 bases and J dropped 8; count of bases not matched to a gene: 9. The CDR3 here is CASKAGQGREKLFF. The DNA of the CDR3 is TGTGCCAGTAAAGCGGGACAGGGGAGGGAAAAACTGTTTTTT.

The genes are TRBV5-1 and TRBJ2-1, with TRBD1 as a possible D gene (6 bases). CDR1 SGHRS and CDR2 YFSETQ come from the germline V gene. V gave up 2 bases and J gave up 9 bases, with 12 bases separating them. The CDR3 length is 13 residues. This chain's CDR3 is CASSFFQGSEQFF. The CDR3 region has the DNA TGCGCCAGCAGCTTTTTCCAGGGGAGTGAGCAGTTCTTC. Full variable domain (remainder filled in from reference TRBV5-1 and TRBJ2-1): KAGVTQTPRYLIKTRGQQVTLSCSPISGHRSVSWYQQTPGQGLQFLFEYFSETQRNKGNFPGRFSGRQFSNSRSEMNVSTLELGDSALYLCASSFFQGSEQFFGPGTRLTVL.

V usage is TRBV9 and J usage is TRBJ2-3; TRBD2 matches 15 bases. V shed 3 bases, J shed 5 bases, and the junction held 4 bases outside the gene matches. The CDR3 runs to 16 residues. Per germline, CDR1 SGDLS and CDR2 YYNGEE. The CDR3, as DNA: TGTGCCAGCAGCGGACGGGGACTAGCGGGAGGAGATACGCAGTATTTT. Its translation is CASSGRGLAGGDTQYF. The full variable domain, completed using reference TRBV9 and TRBJ2-3, is DSGVTQTPKHLITATGQRVTLRCSPRSGDLSVYWYQQSLDQGLQFLIQYYNGEERAKGNILERFSAQQFPDLHSELNLSSLELGDSALYFCASSGRGLAGGDTQYFGPGTRLTVL.

This clone was seen just once. The chain has TRBV5-1 and TRBJ2-5, with TRBD2 matching over 10 bases. V shed 5 bases and J 2 bases; nucleotides not matched to a gene: 15. CDR1 is SGHRS and CDR2 is YFSETQ in the germline V gene. CDR3 length: 18 amino acids. The CDR3 bases are TGCGCCAGCAGTCCTCAGACTAGCGGGCCAAACGGGCAAGAGACCCAGTACTTC. Protein product: CASSPQTSGPNGQETQYF.

The chain couples TRBV5-6 to TRBJ1-6, with 8 bases fitting TRBD1. J gave up 10 bases and V 4 bases, and 7 bases lay outside the gene matches. Germline lookup yields CDR1 SGHDT and CDR2 YYEEEE. This CDR3 is 14 amino acids long. The CDR3 region has the DNA TGTGCCAGCAGCGAGGGCAGGGGGCGATCACCCCTCCACTTT. Its protein product is CASSEGRGRSPLHF. The whole variable domain, remainder taken from reference TRBV5-6 and TRBJ1-6, is DAGVTQSPTHLIKTRGQQVTLRCSPKSGHDTVSWYQQALGQGPQFIFQYYEEEERQRGNFPDRFSGHQFPNYSSELNVNALLLGDSALYLCASSEGRGRSPLHFGNGTRLTVT.

CDR3 in amino acids: CASSPGQGLAKNIQYF. DNA of the CDR3: TGTGCCAGCTCACCTGGACAGGGCCTAGCCAAAAACATTCAGTACTTC. This chain joins TRBV18 and TRBJ2-4; TRBD1 matches at 8 bases. The CDR3 runs to 16 residues. Germline lookup yields CDR1 KGHSH and CDR2 LQKENI. With V trimmed by 3 bases and J by 0 bases, 4 bases remained unmatched.

The chain uses TRBV5-6 and TRBJ1-5, with D tentatively TRBD1 (5 bases). The germline V and J ends were trimmed by 4 bases and 2 bases, with 10 bases remaining between them. CDR3 length: 14 amino acids. The germline V gene has CDR1 SGHDT and CDR2 YYEEEE. Here the CDR3 reads CASSGGTGNQPQHF. In DNA form, the CDR3 reads TGTGCCAGCAGCGGGGGAACGGGCAATCAGCCCCAGCATTTT.

The genes are TRBV7-2 and TRBJ2-1; maybe TRBD2 (6 bases). CDR3 size: 15 residues. Deletions cut 2 bases from V and 9 bases from J, with 17 bases between. CDR1 is SGHTA, CDR2 FQGNSA, per germline. CDR3 loop: CASSLLTGLLGEQFF. Written as DNA, the CDR3 is TGTGCCAGCAGCTTATTGACGGGACTGCTGGGTGAGCAGTTCTTC.

The chain employs TRBV30 and TRBJ1-3; 8 positions match TRBD1. Germline loops: CDR1 GTSNPN, CDR2 SVGIG (reference sequence). This CDR3 region has 16 residues. With V trimmed by 2 bases and J by 1 base, 7 bases remained unmatched. CDR3 nucleotide sequence: TGTGCCTGGAGTACGGCAGGGGGCATTTCTGGAAACACCATATATTTT. Residues: CAWSTAGGISGNTIYF. The complete variable domain, with remaining parts taken from reference TRBV30 and TRBJ1-3, reads SQTIHQWPATLVQPVGSPLSLECTVEGTSNPNLYWYRQAAGRGLQLLFYSVGIGQISSEVPQNLSASRPQDRQFILSSKKLLLSDSGFYLCAWSTAGGISGNTIYFGEGSWLTVV.

The rearrangement uses TRBV18 and TRBJ2-7; perhaps TRBD2 as D (6 bases). V shed 6 bases and J shed 4 bases, with 22 bases lying between them. Germline V gives CDR1 KGHSH, CDR2 LQKENI. The CDR3 runs to 16 residues. In DNA, the CDR3 is TGTGCCAGCTCTCCTACCCTGGGACTCTTCAATTACGAGCAGTACTTC. This codes for CASSPTLGLFNYEQYF.

V gene TRBV14 combines with J gene TRBJ1-5, with D unresolved. This CDR3 is built from 12 residues. Per the germline V gene, CDR1 is SGHDN and CDR2 is FVKESK. V lost 4 bases to trimming and J lost 4 bases, with 5 bases between them. CDR3 DNA sequence: TGTGCCAGCAGCCTAACTAATCAGCCCCAGCATTTT. It encodes CASSLTNQPQHF.

The CDR3 DNA sequence: TGTGCCAGCAGCTTTGAGAAAGAGGGAGGGAATGAGCAGTTCTTC. This translates into CASSFEKEGGNEQFF. The genes are TRBV5-6 and TRBJ2-1, with 7 nucleotides matching TRBD2. Germline CDR1 SGHDT, CDR2 YYEEEE. J gave up 7 bases and V 2 bases, and 9 bases lay outside the gene matches. This CDR3 has 15 residues.

The gene calls are TRBV5-1 and TRBJ2-7; 12 bases map to TRBD1. CDR1 is SGHRS, CDR2 YFSETQ, per germline. The CDR3 totals 16 residues. J gave up 2 bases and V 3 bases, and 6 bases lay outside the gene matches. The CDR3 here is CASSWGTGGYPYEQYF. Written as DNA, the CDR3 is TGCGCCAGCAGCTGGGGGACAGGGGGCTATCCCTACGAGCAGTACTTC.

This clone occurred once. The chain recombines TRBV30 with TRBJ1-2; D remains ambiguous. Per germline, CDR1 GTSNPN and CDR2 SVGIG (reference sequence). This CDR3 region has 11 residues. The V end lost 8 bases, the J end lost 2 bases, and 9 bases lay between the germline ends. The CDR3 coding sequence is TGTGCCGAGGTTTTAAACTATGGCTACACCTTC. Amino acid sequence: CAEVLNYGYTF.

The rearrangement joins TRBV30 to TRBJ2-3, with D hard to call. V was trimmed by 0 bases and J by 3 bases, leaving 10 bases between them. Looked up from germline, CDR1 is GTSNPN and CDR2 is SVGIG (reference sequence). The CDR3 extends over 14 amino acids. In DNA form, the CDR3 reads TGTGCCTGGAGTGTAGTTGTTGGGACAGATACGCAGTATTTT. Translating it yields CAWSVVVGTDTQYF.

This chain joins TRBV25-1 and TRBJ1-3; no definite D call. The CDR3 has 14 amino acids. V lost 4 bases, J lost 1 base, and 8 bases lay in between. The V gene's germline CDR1 is MGHDK and CDR2 SYGVNS. The CDR3, as DNA: TGTGCCAGCAGTGGGAGCAGTTCTGGAAACACCATATATTTT. As protein: CASSGSSSGNTIYF.

Only one count was recorded for this clone. The V and J genes are TRBV5-4 and TRBJ2-1; D ambiguous. V was cut by 0 bases and J by 6 bases, with 13 bases left in between. Germline V CDR1 and CDR2: SGHNT, YYREEE (reference sequence). The CDR3 is made up of 15 amino acids. CDR3: CASSLAVAALNEQFF. In DNA form, the CDR3 reads TGTGCCAGCAGCTTGGCGGTGGCGGCGCTCAATGAGCAGTTCTTC. Supplemented by reference TRBV5-4 and TRBJ2-1, the full variable domain reads ETGVTQSPTHLIKTRGQQVTLRCSSQSGHNTVSWYQQALGQGPQFIFQYYREEENGRGNFPPRFSGLQFPNYSSELNVNALELDDSALYLCASSLAVAALNEQFFGPGTRLTVL.

The chain recombines TRBV18 with TRBJ2-7, with D hard to call. V lost 4 bases and J 4 bases, leaving 14 bases between the germline ends. The CDR3 is made up of 14 amino acids. Germline CDR1 and CDR2: KGHSH and LQKENI. This chain's CDR3 is CASSQGSGMYEQYF. The CDR3 DNA sequence: TGTGCCAGCTCACAGGGCTCGGGTATGTACGAGCAGTACTTC.

The chain is built from TRBV11-3 and TRBJ1-4; TRBD1 aligns across 10 bases. CDR1 is SGHNT and CDR2 is YENEEA in the germline V gene. V gave up 5 bases and J gave up 6 bases; unmatched junction bases: 9. The length of the CDR3 is 16 residues. In DNA, the CDR3 is TGTGCCAGCAGCGATTTCTCCGGGACAGGGGATGAAAAACTGTTTTTT. Translating gives CASSDFSGTGDEKLFF. The full variable domain, rest sourced from reference TRBV11-3 and TRBJ1-4, is EAGVVQSPRYKIIEKKQPVAFWCNPISGHNTLYWYLQNLGQGPELLIRYENEEAVDDSQLPKDRFSAERLKGVDSTLKIQPAELGDSAVYLCASSDFSGTGDEKLFFGSGTQLSVL.

The V call is TRBV9, the J call TRBJ2-5; D perhaps matches TRBD2 (6 bases). This CDR3 spans 13 amino acids. V lost 4 bases and J lost 2, with 9 bases in between. Germline V lookup: CDR1 SGDLS, CDR2 YYNGEE. CDR3: CASSKGGQETQYF. CDR3 DNA sequence: TGTGCCAGCAGCAAGGGAGGACAAGAGACCCAGTACTTC.

The V call is TRBV6-1, the J call TRBJ2-7; TRBD1 is a possible D gene (6 bases). Trimming removed 8 bases from V and 2 bases from J, with 16 bases in between. The CDR3 has 14 residues. Germline values: CDR1 MNHNS, CDR2 SASEGT. The CDR3 reads CASGGPWVAYEQYF. The CDR3, as DNA: TGTGCCAGCGGGGGCCCATGGGTAGCCTACGAGCAGTACTTC.